This TCR beta chain was identified during a study of metastatic and nonmetastatic thyroid tumors. For the study at large: Across blood and tumor or nodule tissue, repertoires from malignant and benign thyroid patients were compared with one another. Whole-study results and caveats: Malignant thyroid tumors reportedly had TCR beta diversity that was significantly higher than in benign nodules, in blood and tumor.

Each patient came to thyroid surgery without any prior treatment (of any kind). This CDR3 comprises 15 residues. The germline V gene has CDR1 SSHAT and CDR2 FNYEAQ (reference sequence). TCRdb reprocessed the PCR reads using MiXCR. The table includes more than 10,000 clones, roughly an eighth detected once. As regards this clone: The antigen remains undetermined. One end of the junction varies from germline; a read error may be responsible.

The clonotype originates from a female donor with papillary thyroid cancer or a benign thyroid nodule (not recorded which). Some clones in this sample may be carry-over from other donors' samples. The gene calls are TRBV7-7 and TRBJ2-2, with a tentative D call TRBD2 (6 bases). The sequenced material came from blood. The CDR3 protein is CASSSRDSPTVELFF. The CDR3 region has the DNA TGTGCTAGCAGCTCCCGGGACTCACCCACCGTGGAGCTGTTTTTT.